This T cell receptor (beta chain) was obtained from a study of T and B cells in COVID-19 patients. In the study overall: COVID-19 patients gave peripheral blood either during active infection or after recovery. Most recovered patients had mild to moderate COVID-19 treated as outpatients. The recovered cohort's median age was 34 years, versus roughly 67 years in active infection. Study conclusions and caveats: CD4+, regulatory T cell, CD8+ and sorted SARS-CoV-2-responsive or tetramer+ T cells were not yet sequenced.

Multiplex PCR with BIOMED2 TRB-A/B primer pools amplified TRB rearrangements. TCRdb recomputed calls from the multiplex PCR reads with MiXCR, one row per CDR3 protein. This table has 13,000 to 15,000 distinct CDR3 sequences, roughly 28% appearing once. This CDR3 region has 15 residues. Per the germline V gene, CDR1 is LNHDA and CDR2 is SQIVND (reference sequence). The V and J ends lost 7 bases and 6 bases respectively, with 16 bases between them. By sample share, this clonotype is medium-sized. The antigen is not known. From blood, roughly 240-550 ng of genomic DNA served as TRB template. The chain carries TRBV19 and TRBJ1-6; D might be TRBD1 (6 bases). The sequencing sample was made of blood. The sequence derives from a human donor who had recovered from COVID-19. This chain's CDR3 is CASTALQGGNSPLHF. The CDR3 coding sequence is TGTGCCAGTACCGCCTTACAGGGAGGTAATTCACCCCTCCACTTT. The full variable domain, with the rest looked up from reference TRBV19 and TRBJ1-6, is DGGITQSPKYLFRKEGQNVTLSCEQNLNHDAMYWYRQDPGQGLRLIYYSQIVNDFQKGDIAEGYSVSREKKESFPLTVTSAQKNPTAFYLCASTALQGGNSPLHFGNGTRLTVT.